Below, one TCR beta chain is given with its context. The data are from a study of T cell changes during pregnancy in multiple sclerosis. Sequencing used immunoSEQ multiplex PCR; TCRdb keeps in-frame clones, though not all of them. The sample holds some 80,000 clones, about 91% seen once. The CDR3 extends over 15 amino acids. Germline CDR1 and CDR2: SNHLY and FYNNEI. The trim removed 5 bases at V and 3 bases at J, leaving 5 bases unmatched. The clonotype comes from a female donor with multiple sclerosis, enrolled in a pregnancy study. This specimen was peripheral blood, taken before pregnancy. The chain employs TRBV2 and TRBJ2-1; 9 bases are a match to TRBD2. For the CDR3, the DNA is TGTGCCAGCAGTCAGCGGGAGGTGGGCTACAATGAGCAGTTCTTC. Encoded protein: CASSQREVGYNEQFF. Combining the CDR3 with reference TRBV2 and TRBJ2-1 gives the whole variable domain EPEVTQTPSHQVTQMGQEVILRCVPISNHLYFYWYRQILGQKVEFLVSFYNNEISEKSEIFDDQFSVERPDGSNFTLKIRSTKLEDSAMYFCASSQREVGYNEQFFGPGTRLTVL.